This T cell receptor (beta chain) was sequenced in a study of blood T cell repertoires in COVID-19. Study information: Acute and convalescent COVID-19 samples came from the United States, Italy and Spain. PBMCs, B-cell-depleted T cells, or T cells provided the cDNA or gDNA that made up the material.

Losses at the gene ends were 4 bases for V and 5 bases for J; bases not matched to a gene: 6. CDR3 size: 15 residues. Germline V gene data show CDR1 as SEHNR and CDR2 as FQNEAQ (reference sequence). This clone was observed a handful of times. Original handling: Nucleated cell counts were estimated from reference gene primer amplification. TCRdb's table, derived via immunoSEQ multiplex PCR, lists solely in-frame clones and lacks some. V, J and clone size derive from that table, while D and trimming were established from the DNA sequence. The data contain around 290,000 clones, around 87% of them singletons.

This clonotype originated in a woman in her forties or fifties who had recovered from COVID-19. The sample consisted of peripheral blood. V and J are TRBV7-9 and TRBJ2-7; 12 bases map to TRBD1. The CDR3 spells CASSYAGTGGDEQYF. The CDR3 nucleotides read TGTGCCAGCAGCTACGCCGGGACAGGGGGCGACGAGCAGTACTTC.